The clone carrying this TCR beta chain was detected only once. Its target is not known. 60 Vbeta and 13 Jbeta primers were used in PCR. This table comes from immunoSEQ multiplex PCR, and its TCRdb copy is limited to in-frame clones, with some not included. The data contain roughly 150,000 clones, around 80% of them singletons. This sample stems from a study of cytomegalovirus exposure and HLA in healthy donors. CDR1 and CDR2 (germline): SGHTA, FQGNSA. CDR3 length: 16 amino acids. V was cut by 1 base and J by 8 bases, with 18 bases left in between. Findings of the study overall: In a later analysis, compared with equally common non-associated chains, HLA-associated beta chains were more expanded. CMV serostatus was the sole immune exposure data available.

This donor lacks a recorded CMV serostatus. The rearrangement joins TRBV7-2 to TRBJ2-1; the D gene is possibly TRBD2 (5 bases). The clonotype comes from a man aged 25-45 years in good health. Input material: PBMCs. In DNA, the CDR3 is TGTGCCAGCAGCTTAGTTGGTAGCGTCAGCCATTATGAGCAGTTCTTC. This codes for CASSLVGSVSHYEQFF.